What follows describes a single T cell receptor beta chain. This clone was seen a few times. Its cognate antigen has yet to be identified. An end of the junction differs from the germline gene, which may be a read error. Each donor gave one peripheral blood draw, averaging approximately 0.12 L, which was collected into heparinised tubes. Using a panel that included CD45RO, CCR7, CD25, CD127, CD95 and CD27, naive, central memory, regulatory and stem cell-like memory CD4+ T cells were sorted on a BD FACSAria II. All sorted populations exceeded 95% purity. PBMCs were isolated immediately by Lymphoprep density gradient centrifugation and stained directly without culture. So that batch effects would be minimized, each experiment stained and sorted samples in pairs, pairing one healthy donor with one patient. This specimen comes from a study of beta chain features in type 1 diabetes (dated by TCRdb to 2016 to 2018). Looking at the study overall: Mean age, gender distribution, total cell number and subset yield did not differ between patients and healthy donors. A total of roughly 98,000,000 sorted cells were examined across all samples, and RNA yield correlated strongly with the number of cells per subset. In the study, TCRB repertoires of sorted circulating CD4+ T cell subsets from recently diagnosed type 1 diabetes patients were compared with those of matched healthy donors. Whereas all 30 or so donors provided naive and central memory subsets, regulatory and stem cell-like memory subsets were isolated from just 8 patients and about eight healthy donors.

Summary of the overall study and its limitations: Patients with type 1 diabetes made fewer insertions and deleted more nucleotides at VDJ recombination sites, implying thymic rearrangement abnormalities. HLA sub-analyses involved small numbers of individuals, so any influence of HLA type on TCRB rearrangement remained unresolved. The naive, central memory and regulatory TCRB repertoires appeared to resemble one another more closely among patients than among healthy donors. In all four CD4+ subsets, TCRB CDR3 length was moderately but significantly shorter in type 1 diabetes patients. Shorter templates might be favored by PCR, yet because patient and control samples were amplified and corrected together, any such skew would affect both groups equally. Because cDNA was sequenced instead of genomic DNA, activated cells with high expression could be over-represented, although the groups did not differ in activation or CD3 levels.

Reading the germline V gene (reference sequence) gives CDR1 SGHNT and CDR2 YYREEE. The CDR3 has 16 amino acids, counting the end cysteine and phenylalanine. Of all the DNA, just the CDR3 is kept, 48 bases in frame from base 1. All of the isolated RNA was reverse transcribed with the High Capacity cDNA Reverse Transcription Kit, so expressed TCRB transcripts were sequenced. Naive, central memory and regulatory T cell samples underwent deep immunoSEQ sequencing, averaging roughly 3.3 million total reads per sample. After sorted cells were lysed in RLT buffer, RNA was extracted with DNase-treated RNeasy Micro or Mini kits, with the choice depending on cell number. Each cell subset was processed separately to prevent cross-contamination, with patient and healthy donor samples processed together. Using the immunoSEQ multiplex PCR, TCRB sequences were amplified from cDNA into 87-bp fragments spanning the CDR3 region. The amplicons were sequenced using the Illumina HiSeq platform. The authors processed their data as follows. Synthetic template baselines were used to correct PCR bias computationally, reads within Hamming distance 2 were collapsed together, and singletons that could not be merged were discarded. By aligning reads against IMGT, V, D and J genes, CDR3 length, and insertions or deletions at six rearrangement sites were assigned. Within each subset, clonotype counts were normalized to sorted cell number, after which true diversity and Gini coefficients were computed with the tcR R package. The overlap coefficient, calculated on TCRB nucleotide sequences, was used to measure repertoire sharing. TCRdb limited this immuneACCESS table to in-frame rearrangements with V and J called. A share of clones is missing; checked studies link under half to unresolved V genes, and the rest is unexplained. Clone size and the V and J calls come from that table; the DNA yielded D and trimming. The sample table records fewer than 200,000 clones; around 8.5% of these occur just once. The ten largest clones represent 0.55% to 0.75% of the sample.

The V and J genes are TRBV5-4 and TRBJ2-3; the D segment could be TRBD2, given 6 matching bases. This TCR was recovered from a man younger than 30 in good health. Sequenced input: central memory CD4+ T cells from blood. DNA sequence: TGCGCCAGCAGCCAAGAGGCGAGGGGAGGTACAGATACGCAGTATTTT. This is translated as CASSQEARGGTDTQYF.